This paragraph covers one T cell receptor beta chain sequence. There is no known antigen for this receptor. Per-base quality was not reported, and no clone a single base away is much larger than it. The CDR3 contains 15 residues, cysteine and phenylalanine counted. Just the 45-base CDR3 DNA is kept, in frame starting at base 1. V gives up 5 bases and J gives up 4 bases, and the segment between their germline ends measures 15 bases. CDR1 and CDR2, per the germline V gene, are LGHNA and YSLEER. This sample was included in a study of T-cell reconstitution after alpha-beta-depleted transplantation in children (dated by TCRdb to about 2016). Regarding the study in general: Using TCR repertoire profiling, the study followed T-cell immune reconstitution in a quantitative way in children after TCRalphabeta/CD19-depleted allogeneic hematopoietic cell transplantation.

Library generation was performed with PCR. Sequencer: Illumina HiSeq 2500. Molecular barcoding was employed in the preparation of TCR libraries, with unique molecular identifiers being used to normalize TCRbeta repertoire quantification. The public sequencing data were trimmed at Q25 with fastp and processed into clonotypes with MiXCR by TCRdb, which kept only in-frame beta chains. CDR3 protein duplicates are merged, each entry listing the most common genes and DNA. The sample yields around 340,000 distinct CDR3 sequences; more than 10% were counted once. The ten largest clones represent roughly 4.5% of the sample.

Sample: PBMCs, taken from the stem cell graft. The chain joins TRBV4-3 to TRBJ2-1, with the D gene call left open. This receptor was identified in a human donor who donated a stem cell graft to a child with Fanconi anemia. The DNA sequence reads TGCGCCAGCAGCAAGACAAGGCCCCGGTACAATGAGCAGTTCTTC. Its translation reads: CASSKTRPRYNEQFF.